This T cell receptor beta chain was recorded in a study of patients and donors after allogeneic stem cell transplantation. TCRdb independently ran MiXCR on the RT-PCR reads; one entry per CDR3 protein. Of approximately 200,000 distinct CDR3 sequences in the sample, roughly 14% were seen once. This CDR3 has 14 residues. Germline loops: CDR1 SGDLS, CDR2 YYNGEE. The J segment lost 2 bases and the V segment lost 4 bases, leaving 5 bases of the junction unmatched. With regard to this clonotype: The CDR3 does not end in the conserved phenylalanine or tryptophan, so this is likely a read error.

The V gene is TRBV9, the J gene TRBJ2-7; 8 positions match TRBD1. The source of this sequence is a human donor who was either an allogeneic HSCT recipient or a stem cell or donor lymphocyte infusion donor (not recorded which). It is not recorded whose cells these are; they may come from a transplant donor. Sequenced: blood, either unsorted or a sorted T cell fraction (not recorded which). As DNA, the CDR3 is TGTGCCAGCAGCCGGACAGGGCGGGCCTACGAGCAGTACTTG. This gives the protein CASSRTGRAYEQYL.